Many counts were recorded for the clone carrying this TCR beta chain. Its antigen is undetermined. This record comes from a study of T cells in Graves' hyperthyroidism and ophthalmopathy. Findings and limits, study-wide: Ophthalmopathy cases were set apart from stable hyperthyroidism by a 13 V-J model.

The CDR3 runs to 15 residues. Germline-derived CDR1 and CDR2 are SGHTA and FQGNSA. V lost 7 bases, J lost 2 bases, and 9 bases stayed unmatched. The CDR3 regions of TCR beta were amplified from RNA transcripts. The study used the HTBI primer set for a first-round RT-PCR of the TCR CDR3. TCRdb independently ran MiXCR on the multiplex PCR reads; one entry per CDR3 protein. The sample lists hundreds of thousands of distinct CDR3 sequences, around 15% occurring once. This chain links TRBV7-2 with TRBJ2-3; 7 bases match TRBD2. The specimen sequenced was blood. This sequence was found in a young woman with Graves' hyperthyroidism. The CDR3 DNA follows: TGTGCCAGCAACCACGGGGACTACAACACAGATACGCAGTATTTT. It is translated as CASNHGDYNTDTQYF.